What follows describes a single T cell receptor beta chain. As yet, its antigen is unknown. After removal of 4 bases from V and 7 bases from J, the junction contained 8 bases not matched to a gene. There are 16 residues in the CDR3. Germline CDR1 and CDR2: KGHSH and LQKENI. The sample is drawn from a study of vaccination and CD4 T cells after COVID-19. Study-level findings and limits: Convalescent patient numbers were relatively low, with no early post-infection timepoints.

The assay that was used to sequence DNA from cultured CD4+ T cells was the Oncomine TCR Beta short-read assay. A single record per CDR3 protein comes from TCRdb applying MiXCR to the PCR reads. The top ten clones hold 9% to 15% of a sample with roughly 9,800 distinct CDR3 sequences, less than 55% of them seen once. The treatment was: roughly ten-day PBMC culture with coronavirus spike peptide pools or control peptides (ViraFEST assay). This TCR derives from a human donor who had recovered from COVID-19. Sequencing used CD4+ T cells from blood, cultured in vitro. The chain recombines TRBV18 with TRBJ1-6, with 9 bases that match TRBD1. The CDR3 DNA follows: TGTGCCAGCTCACGGGGAGGGGACAGGGTGAATTCACCCCTCCACTTT. Translated, it gives CASSRGGDRVNSPLHF.